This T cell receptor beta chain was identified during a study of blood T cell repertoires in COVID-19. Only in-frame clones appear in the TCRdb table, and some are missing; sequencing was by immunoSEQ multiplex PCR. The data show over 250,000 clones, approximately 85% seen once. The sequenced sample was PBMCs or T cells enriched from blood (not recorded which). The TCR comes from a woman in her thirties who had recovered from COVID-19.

CDR3 sequence: CASSFSGTRSETQYF. DNA for the CDR3: TGCGCCAGCAGCTTTTCCGGGACTAGGTCAGAGACCCAGTACTTC. This rearrangement joins TRBV5-1 to TRBJ2-5; 8 nucleotides match TRBD2. The V gene end was trimmed by 2 bases and the J gene end by 4 bases; junction bases not matched to a gene: 7. Germline V gene data show CDR1 as SGHRS and CDR2 as YFSETQ. This CDR3 has 15 amino acids.